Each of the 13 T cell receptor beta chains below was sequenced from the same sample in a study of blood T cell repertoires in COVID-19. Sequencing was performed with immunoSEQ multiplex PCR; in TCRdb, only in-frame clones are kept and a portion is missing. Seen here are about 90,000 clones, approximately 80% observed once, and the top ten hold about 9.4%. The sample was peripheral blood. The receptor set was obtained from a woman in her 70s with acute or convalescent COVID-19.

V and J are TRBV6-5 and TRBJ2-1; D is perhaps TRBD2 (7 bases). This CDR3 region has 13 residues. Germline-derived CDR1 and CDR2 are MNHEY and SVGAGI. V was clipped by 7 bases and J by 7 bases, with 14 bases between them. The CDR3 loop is CASTRRGANEQFF. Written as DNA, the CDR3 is TGTGCCAGCACCCGCCGGGGGGCGAATGAGCAGTTCTTC.

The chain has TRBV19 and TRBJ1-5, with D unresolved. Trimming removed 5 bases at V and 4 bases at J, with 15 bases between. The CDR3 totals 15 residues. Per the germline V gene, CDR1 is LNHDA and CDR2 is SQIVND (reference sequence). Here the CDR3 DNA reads TGTGCCAGTAGTCCCACGGGAACGGGAAATCAGCCCCAGCATTTT. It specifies CASSPTGTGNQPQHF. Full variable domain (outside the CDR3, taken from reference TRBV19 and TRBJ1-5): DGGITQSPKYLFRKEGQNVTLSCEQNLNHDAMYWYRQDPGQGLRLIYYSQIVNDFQKGDIAEGYSVSREKKESFPLTVTSAQKNPTAFYLCASSPTGTGNQPQHFGDGTRLSIL.

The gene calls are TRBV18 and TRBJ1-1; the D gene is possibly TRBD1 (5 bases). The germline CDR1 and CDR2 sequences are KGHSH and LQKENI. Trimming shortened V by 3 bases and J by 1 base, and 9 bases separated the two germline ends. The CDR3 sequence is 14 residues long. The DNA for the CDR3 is TGTGCCAGCTCACCGACCGGACAGAACACTGAAGCTTTCTTT. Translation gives CASSPTGQNTEAFF.

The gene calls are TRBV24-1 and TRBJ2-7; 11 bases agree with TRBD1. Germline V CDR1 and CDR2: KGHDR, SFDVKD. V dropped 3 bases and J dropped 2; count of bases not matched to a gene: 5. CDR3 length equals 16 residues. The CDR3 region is CATSDAGTGGPYEQYF. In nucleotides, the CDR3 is TGTGCCACCAGTGATGCCGGGACAGGGGGTCCCTACGAGCAGTACTTC.

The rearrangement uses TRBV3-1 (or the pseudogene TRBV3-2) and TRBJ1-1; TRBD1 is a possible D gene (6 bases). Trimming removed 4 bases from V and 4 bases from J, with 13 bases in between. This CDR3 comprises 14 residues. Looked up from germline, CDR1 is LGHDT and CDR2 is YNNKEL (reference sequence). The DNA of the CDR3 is TGTGCCAGCAGCCTTCGTACAGGGAGCACTGAAGCTTTCTTT. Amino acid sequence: CASSLRTGSTEAFF.

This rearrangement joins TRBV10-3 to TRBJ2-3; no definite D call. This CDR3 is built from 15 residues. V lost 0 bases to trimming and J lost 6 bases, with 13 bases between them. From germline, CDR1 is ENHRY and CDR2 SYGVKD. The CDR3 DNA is TGTGCCATCAGTGAGTCGAACCCATCGGTTGATACGCAGTATTTT. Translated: CAISESNPSVDTQYF.

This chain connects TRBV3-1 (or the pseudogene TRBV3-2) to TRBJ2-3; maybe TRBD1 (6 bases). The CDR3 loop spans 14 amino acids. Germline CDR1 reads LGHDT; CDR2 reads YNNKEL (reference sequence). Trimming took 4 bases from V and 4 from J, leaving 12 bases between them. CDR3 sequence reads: CASSPHRAADTQYF. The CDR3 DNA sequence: TGTGCCAGCAGCCCCCACAGGGCGGCAGATACGCAGTATTTT.

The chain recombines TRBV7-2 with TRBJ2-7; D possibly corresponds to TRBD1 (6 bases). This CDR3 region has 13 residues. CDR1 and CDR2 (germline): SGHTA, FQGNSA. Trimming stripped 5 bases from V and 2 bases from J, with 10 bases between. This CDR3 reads CASSEGDPYEQYF. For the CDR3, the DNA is TGTGCCAGCAGCGAGGGGGATCCCTACGAGCAGTACTTC.

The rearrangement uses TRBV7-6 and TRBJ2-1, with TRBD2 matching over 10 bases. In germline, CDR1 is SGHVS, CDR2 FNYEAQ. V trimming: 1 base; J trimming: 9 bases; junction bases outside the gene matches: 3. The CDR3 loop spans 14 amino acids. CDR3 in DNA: TGTGCCAGCAGCTTAGGGCTAGCGGGGGTTGAGCAGTTCTTC. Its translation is CASSLGLAGVEQFF.

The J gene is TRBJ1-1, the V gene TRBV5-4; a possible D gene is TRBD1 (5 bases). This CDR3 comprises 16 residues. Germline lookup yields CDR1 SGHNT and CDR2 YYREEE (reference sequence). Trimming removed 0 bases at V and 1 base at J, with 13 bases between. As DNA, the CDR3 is TGTGCCAGCAGCTTGGAGCCAGGGAGGAAGAACACTGAAGCTTTCTTT. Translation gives CASSLEPGRKNTEAFF.

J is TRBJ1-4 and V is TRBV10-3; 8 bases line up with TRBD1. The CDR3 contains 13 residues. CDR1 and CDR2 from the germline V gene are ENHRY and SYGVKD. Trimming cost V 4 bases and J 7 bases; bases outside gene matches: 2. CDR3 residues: CAISGGTGEKLFF. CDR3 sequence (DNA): TGTGCCATCAGTGGGGGGACAGGTGAAAAACTGTTTTTT.

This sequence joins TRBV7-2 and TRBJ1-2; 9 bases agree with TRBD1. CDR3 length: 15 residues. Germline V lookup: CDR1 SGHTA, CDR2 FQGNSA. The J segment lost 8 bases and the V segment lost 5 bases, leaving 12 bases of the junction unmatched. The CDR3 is CASSPLTGGAYGYTF. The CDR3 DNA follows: TGTGCCAGCAGCCCTCTAACAGGGGGCGCATACGGCTACACCTTC.

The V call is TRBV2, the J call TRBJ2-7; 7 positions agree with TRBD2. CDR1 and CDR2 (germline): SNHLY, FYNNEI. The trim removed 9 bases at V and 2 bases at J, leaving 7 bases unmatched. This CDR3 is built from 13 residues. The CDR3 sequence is CARSGGSAYEQYF. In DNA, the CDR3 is TGTGCCAGATCAGGCGGGAGCGCCTACGAGCAGTACTTC.